This TCR beta chain was identified during a study of regulatory T cells in long-lasting Graves disease. Time point given: persistent/refractory GD, antithyroid drugs over 5 years with positive TRAb. There was RNA extracted from PBMCs, and the TCR library was made from it. This clonotype was observed a few times. With 0 bases clipped from V and 4 bases from J, the junction kept 7 bases outside the gene matches. Per the germline V gene, CDR1 is DFQATT and CDR2 is SNEGSKA (reference sequence). The CDR3 length is 15 residues. According to the study, TCR beta libraries were built with iRepertoire HTBI primers and CDR3-region Arm-PCR. Using its own MiXCR run on the multiplex PCR reads, TCRdb lists one record per CDR3 protein. The sample includes 300,000 to 500,000 distinct CDR3 sequences, around 21% seen only once; the top ten take less than 25%.

The source material was peripheral blood mononuclear cells (PBMCs), sampled when the disease was refractory, from a patient treated with antithyroid drugs. This rearrangement joins TRBV20-1 to TRBJ2-7; 9 nucleotides agree with TRBD1. The receptor's source is a female donor with Graves disease. The CDR3 here is CSARDGTGGSYEQYF. The CDR3 nucleotides read TGCAGTGCTAGAGATGGCACAGGGGGCTCGTACGAGCAGTACTTC.